The rows below give T cell receptor beta chains drawn from one sample of a study of metastatic and nonmetastatic thyroid tumors. TCRdb re-called clones from the PCR reads using MiXCR. Of under 40,000 clones in the sample, roughly 17% were seen once. Sequenced material: blood. The receptors shown here come from a female donor with papillary thyroid cancer or a benign thyroid nodule (not recorded which). Some clones in this sample may be carry-over from other donors' samples. Both conserved end residues are part of each CDR3. D genes are given only for firm matches. Not every row has a clone size; where given, it reads once, few, many or a size class.

TRBJ2-5	TRBV6-1	TRBD1	few	CVSSRGQGETQYF	TGTGTCAGCTCTAGGGGACAGGGGGAGACCCAGTACTTC
TRBJ1-5	TRBV20-1	TRBD1	many	CSAHKTGTGSGYSNQPQHF	TGCAGTGCCCATAAAACCGGGACAGGATCTGGATATAGCAATCAGCCCCAGCATTTT
TRBJ2-3	TRBV12-3/TRBV12-4	.	many	CASSTGTLGTDTQYF	TGTGCCAGCAGTACCGGGACACTTGGCACAGATACGCAGTATTTT
TRBJ1-3	TRBV20-1	TRBD1	many	CSARQGAGNTIYF	TGCAGTGCTCGACAGGGCGCTGGAAACACCATATATTTT
TRBJ2-2	TRBV6-4	.	many	CASSDSAGADTGELFF	TGTGCCAGCAGTGACTCCGCAGGGGCGGATACTGGGGAGCTGTTTTTT
TRBJ2-1	TRBV2	.	.	CASSGDVDEQFF	TGTGCCAGCAGTGGGGACGTGGATGAGCAGTTCTTC
TRBJ2-7	TRBV4-1	.	many	CASSPTLPGAFYEQYF	TGCGCCAGCAGCCCAACACTCCCGGGAGCATTTTACGAGCAGTACTTC
TRBJ2-7	TRBV6-5	TRBD1	many	CASSYGFPGQTYEQYF	TGTGCCAGCAGTTACGGGTTCCCGGGACAGACCTACGAGCAGTACTTC
TRBJ1-2	TRBV5-6	.	many	CASSFGEKGYTF	TGTGCCAGCAGCTTTGGGGAGAAAGGCTACACCTTC
TRBJ1-5	TRBV6-1	.	many	CASTLPLQVQPQHF	TGTGCCAGCACCTTACCACTACAGGTCCAGCCCCAGCATTTT
TRBJ2-7	TRBV19	.	many	CASSIDRLGSYEQYF	TGTGCCAGTAGTATAGACAGACTGGGCTCCTACGAGCAGTACTTC
TRBJ2-3	TRBV6-1	TRBD1	many	CASRTQGRDTDTQYF	TGTGCCAGCAGAACACAGGGGCGAGACACAGATACGCAGTATTTT
TRBJ1-2	TRBV15	.	many	CATSRAHHIDTGSGYTF	TGTGCCACCAGCAGAGCCCATCATATCGACACCGGCTCAGGCTACACCTTC
TRBJ2-3	TRBV28	TRBD2	many	CASSSAGLAGGVTDTQYF	TGTGCCAGCAGTTCCGCGGGACTAGCGGGAGGGGTTACAGATACGCAGTATTTT
TRBJ2-7	TRBV13	.	many	CASSHDRFEQYF	TGTGCCAGCAGCCACGACAGATTTGAGCAGTACTTC
TRBJ2-1	TRBV4-2	.	many	CASSQTRPNEQFF	TGTGCCAGCAGCCAGACTAGGCCCAATGAGCAGTTCTTC
TRBJ2-1	TRBV30	.	many	CAWSFGVSGGLDEQFF	TGTGCCTGGAGCTTCGGGGTTAGCGGAGGGCTGGATGAGCAGTTCTTC
TRBJ2-2	TRBV5-1	.	.	CASSPSGMGYSAGELFF	TGCGCCAGCAGCCCAAGTGGAATGGGCTATTCGGCCGGGGAGCTGTTTTTT
TRBJ2-7	TRBV6-1	TRBD1	medium-sized	CASEVLPGQSEQYF	TGTGCCAGCGAAGTACTGCCGGGACAGAGCGAGCAGTACTTC
TRBJ2-3	TRBV9	.	many	CASSVSPGGNVVRSTDTQYF	TGTGCCAGCAGCGTATCTCCAGGCGGCAATGTCGTACGAAGCACAGATACGCAGTATTTT
TRBJ1-5	TRBV20-1	.	.	CSARARDIIGQPQHF	TGCAGTGCTAGAGCCCGGGACATAATAGGCCAGCCCCAGCATTTT
TRBJ2-5	TRBV6-5	TRBD1	many	CASSYSRTGVVLETQYF	TGTGCCAGCAGTTACTCCCGGACAGGGGTGGTTTTAGAGACCCAGTACTTC
TRBJ1-2	TRBV6-6	.	.	CASIYSGGGAPCYTF	TGTGCCAGCATTTACTCTGGGGGAGGTGCCCCTTGCTACACCTTC
TRBJ2-3	TRBV19	.	few	CASIMTSSYTQYF	TGTGCCAGTATTATGACTAGTTCATATACGCAGTATTTT
TRBJ1-1	TRBV20-1	.	many	CSARDLERNTEAFF	TGCAGTGCTAGAGATCTGGAGAGGAACACTGAAGCTTTCTTT
TRBJ2-7	TRBV6-1	TRBD1	many	CASSEDGTAAYEQYF	TGTGCCAGCAGTGAAGATGGGACAGCAGCCTACGAGCAGTACTTC
TRBJ1-3	TRBV6-1	.	many	CASRSMRGIYF	TGTGCCAGCAGGTCGATGCGAGGCATATATTTT
TRBJ2-2	TRBV12-3/TRBV12-4	TRBD1	medium-sized	CASSLGQGAGTGELFF	TGTGCCAGCAGTTTGGGACAGGGGGCGGGCACCGGGGAGCTGTTTTTT
TRBJ1-2	TRBV7-9	.	.	CASSLVHGADYVYTF	TGTGCCAGCAGCTTAGTTCATGGGGCCGACTATGTCTACACCTTC
TRBJ2-5	TRBV6-1	TRBD2	many	CASSELAGGEETQYF	TGTGCCAGCAGTGAACTAGCGGGAGGGGAAGAGACCCAGTACTTC
TRBJ1-1	TRBV9	.	few	CASSGGYTEAFF	TGTGCCAGCAGCGGAGGTTACACTGAAGCTTTCTTT
TRBJ2-2	TRBV20-1	TRBD2	many	CSASKLAANTGELFF	TGCAGTGCTAGTAAACTAGCGGCGAACACCGGGGAGCTGTTTTTT
TRBJ2-1	TRBV13	TRBD2	many	CASSLGLAGGFGEQFF	TGTGCCAGCAGCTTAGGCCTAGCGGGAGGATTTGGCGAGCAGTTCTTC